This record covers a single T cell receptor (beta chain). Its target is not known. At the deep level, the assay was run. Here immunoSEQ multiplex PCR was the method, and the copy in TCRdb shows in-frame clones only, minus some. This table holds about 490,000 clones, 76% found once. This entry comes from a study of shared clonotypes between healthy human individuals. About 91 million PBMCs served as the genomic DNA source for unsorted samples. The CDR3 has 15 amino acids. Losses at the gene ends were 4 bases for V and 10 bases for J; bases not matched to a gene: 14. Germline V gene sequence: CDR1 SGHRS, CDR2 YFSETQ. General study results and limits: Clonotype sharing across donors was expected to vary with sequencing depth. Investigators collected only blood, and repertoires in tissues likely differ.

The clonotype originates from a middle-aged woman in good health. Some clones in this sample may be carry-over from other donors' samples. J is TRBJ2-1 and V is TRBV5-1, with TRBD1 matching 7 bases. The specimen sequenced was PBMCs. CDR3 in DNA: TGCGCCAGCAGCAAGCCGACAGAACCGACAGGGGAGCAGTTCTTC. Protein product: CASSKPTEPTGEQFF.